The 24 T cell receptor beta chains below come from one sample, sequenced in a study of blood T cell repertoires in COVID-19. The data were produced by immunoSEQ multiplex PCR, yet TCRdb's version contains in-frame clones alone and is incomplete. The sample holds tens of thousands of clones, 90% seen once. The specimen sequenced was peripheral blood. The receptor source for this set is a man aged 55 to 70 with acute or convalescent COVID-19.

This chain uses TRBV6-5 with TRBJ1-1; D is undetermined. The CDR3 totals 11 residues. CDR1 and CDR2 (germline): MNHEY, SVGAGI. V dropped 5 bases and J dropped 11 bases, with 12 bases sitting between them. The CDR3 sequence is CASSTPYGAFF. CDR3 nucleotide sequence: TGTGCCAGCAGTACCCCTTACGGGGCTTTCTTT.

The chain links TRBV3-1 (or the pseudogene TRBV3-2) to TRBJ1-6; D is uncertain. From germline, CDR1 is LGHDT and CDR2 YNNKEL (reference sequence). The CDR3 contains 14 residues. V was shortened by 5 bases and J by 14 bases, with 19 bases between the two germline ends. CDR3 nucleotide sequence: TGTGCCAGCAGCTCCGGTGGGCAGGTCGGGGCCCTCCACTTT. Translation gives CASSSGGQVGALHF.

This clone came up once. This chain uses TRBV3-1 (or the pseudogene TRBV3-2) with TRBJ1-1, with 10 bases matching TRBD1. In germline, CDR1 is LGHDT, CDR2 YNNKEL (reference sequence). The CDR3 extends over 14 amino acids. J gave up 3 bases and V 4 bases, and 2 bases lay outside the gene matches. The CDR3 region has the DNA TGTGCCAGCAGCCTGGGGACAGGGGACACTGAAGCTTTCTTT. Translating it yields CASSLGTGDTEAFF.

J is TRBJ2-2 and V is TRBV5-1; D is perhaps TRBD2 (5 bases). Deletions cut 0 bases from V and 6 bases from J, with 15 bases between. The CDR3 covers 16 residues. Germline loops: CDR1 SGHRS, CDR2 YFSETQ. As DNA, the CDR3 is TGCGCCAGCAGCTTGGATCCGGGGTTGGTCGCCGGGGAGCTGTTTTTT. This encodes CASSLDPGLVAGELFF.

This clone was detected only once. This chain connects TRBV19 to TRBJ1-4; TRBD1 is a possible D gene (5 bases). Germline CDR1 reads LNHDA; CDR2 reads SQIVND (reference sequence). Trimming took 3 bases from V and 8 from J, leaving 16 bases between them. The CDR3 loop spans 15 amino acids. CDR3 sequence (DNA): TGTGCCAGTAGTATCGGGCCTTACTGGGGCGAAAAACTGTTTTTT. Translated: CASSIGPYWGEKLFF.

The CDR3 DNA reads TGTGCCAGCAGTAAAGGGGGACAGGGGGTACCTGAAGCTTTCTTT. It specifies CASSKGGQGVPEAFF. The chain has TRBV5-4 and TRBJ1-1; 11 bases map to TRBD1. From germline, CDR1 is SGHNT and CDR2 YYREEE (reference sequence). The CDR3 contains 15 residues. V lost 5 bases and J lost 6; bases outside the gene matches: 9.

About this clone: It is unclear where the CDR3 begins or ends on the DNA, so no DNA is shown, and the CDR3 is as TCRdb lists it. This chain uses TRBV21-1 with TRBJ2-2; the table's TRBD2 call for D was not verified on the DNA. TRBV21-1 constitutes a pseudogene. The CDR3 numbers 17 amino acids, ends counted. This chain's CDR3 is CASSKWASGANTGELFF.

V is TRBV2 and J is TRBJ1-5, with D perhaps TRBD1 (6 bases). The V end lost 7 bases, the J end lost 2 bases, and 15 bases lay between the germline ends. This CDR3 is 15 amino acids long. Germline loops: CDR1 SNHLY, CDR2 FYNNEI. The CDR3 reads CASKVGDNGNQPQHF. CDR3 DNA: TGTGCCAGCAAGGTCGGGGACAACGGCAATCAGCCCCAGCATTTT.

This clone was observed once. CDR3 residues: CASSPTLPTGNTEAFF. CDR3 bases: TGCGCCAGCAGCCCGACGTTACCGACAGGGAACACTGAAGCTTTCTTT. The chain recombines TRBV5-1 with TRBJ1-1; D may be TRBD1 (6 bases). Trimming stripped 4 bases from V and 1 base from J, with 17 bases between. This CDR3 has 16 amino acids. Per the germline V gene, CDR1 is SGHRS and CDR2 is YFSETQ.

The CDR3 is CASSTRGQGAGTEAFF. CDR3 nucleotide sequence: TGTGCCAGCAGCACCCGGGGGCAGGGGGCGGGGACTGAAGCTTTCTTT. The chain is built from TRBV7-9 and TRBJ1-1, with 8 positions matching TRBD1. Trimming removed 5 bases from V and 5 bases from J; junction bases left unmatched: 13. From germline, CDR1 is SEHNR and CDR2 FQNEAQ (reference sequence). The CDR3 totals 16 residues.

The chain links TRBV29-1 to TRBJ1-2; possibly TRBD1 for D (6 bases). The CDR3 contains 13 residues. The ends were cut back, 0 bases at V and 10 bases at J, with 15 bases in the middle. Per germline, CDR1 SQVTM and CDR2 ANQGSEA. The CDR3 loop reads CSVEDQGRAVYTF. The CDR3 bases are TGCAGCGTTGAAGACCAGGGGAGGGCAGTCTACACCTTC.

The rearrangement joins TRBV6-6 to TRBJ2-1; TRBD1 matches at 7 bases. The CDR3 loop spans 13 amino acids. The V and J ends lost 5 bases and 4 bases, in that order; junction bases with no gene match: 2. Germline V gene lookup returns CDR1 MNHNY and CDR2 SVGAGI (reference sequence). This chain's CDR3 is CASSLQGYNEQFF. The CDR3 DNA sequence: TGTGCCAGCAGTCTACAGGGGTACAATGAGCAGTTCTTC.

As regards this clone: The sample has other DNA sequences that encode this CDR3 too. The V gene is TRBV7-2, the J gene TRBJ1-1, with a weak D call TRBD1 (5 bases). Germline-derived CDR1 and CDR2 are SGHTA and FQGNSA. Trimming shortened V by 2 bases and J by 2 bases, and 6 bases separated the two germline ends. The CDR3 covers 13 residues. The CDR3 nucleotides read TGTGCCAGCAGCTTACAGGGTAACACTGAAGCTTTCTTT. Translation gives CASSLQGNTEAFF.

The chain carries TRBV18 and TRBJ1-1; D ambiguous. Trimming stripped 3 bases from V and 5 bases from J, with 7 bases between. The germline gives CDR1 KGHSH, CDR2 LQKENI. The CDR3 covers 12 residues. The CDR3 region is CASSPLVTEAFF. The CDR3, as DNA: TGTGCCAGCTCACCTCTCGTGACTGAAGCTTTCTTT.

For this clone: Other DNA sequences in this sample translate to the same CDR3. The rearrangement uses TRBV5-1 and TRBJ2-3; 8 positions agree with TRBD1. Germline values: CDR1 SGHRS, CDR2 YFSETQ. The junction had 4 bases not matched to a gene; V was cut back by 0 bases and J by 4 bases. This CDR3 has 15 residues. CDR3 nucleotides: TGCGCCAGCAGCTTGGGACAGGGGTTGTCAGATACGCAGTATTTT. Protein sequence: CASSLGQGLSDTQYF.

The chain couples TRBV4-2 to TRBJ1-1; D unclear. The germline CDR1 and CDR2 sequences are LGHNA and YNFKEQ. The CDR3 totals 13 residues. Trimming pared 4 bases from V and 5 bases from J, leaving 11 bases between. CDR3 sequence (DNA): TGTGCCAGCAGCCGCGTTACGGTGACTGAAGCTTTCTTT. Amino acid sequence: CASSRVTVTEAFF.

The chain employs TRBV12-5 and TRBJ2-3, with a tentative D call TRBD1 (6 bases). Germline CDR1 and CDR2: LGHNT and FRNRAP. CDR3 length: 14 residues. V was trimmed by 9 bases and J by 0 bases, leaving 13 bases between them. CDR3 sequence: CASMGHSSTDTQYF. The CDR3 coding sequence is TGTGCTAGCATGGGACATTCTAGCACAGATACGCAGTATTTT.

The chain uses TRBV18 and TRBJ1-5; 9 bases fit TRBD1. Germline loops: CDR1 KGHSH, CDR2 LQKENI. The J segment lost 6 bases and the V segment lost 3 bases, leaving 6 bases of the junction unmatched. This CDR3 is 15 amino acids long. The CDR3 nucleotides are TGTGCCAGCTCACCGGACAGGGGAGGAGGTCAGCCCCAGCATTTT. It specifies CASSPDRGGGQPQHF.

The chain joins TRBV18 to TRBJ1-3; TRBD1 matches 12 bases. V lost 2 bases and J lost 3; bases outside the gene matches: 5. This CDR3 is 17 amino acids long. Per germline, CDR1 KGHSH and CDR2 LQKENI. The CDR3 sequence: CASSPDGTGGRGNTIYF. CDR3 DNA sequence: TGTGCCAGCTCACCAGATGGGACAGGGGGCCGTGGAAACACCATATATTTT.

The rearrangement uses TRBV30 and TRBJ1-2; 12 nucleotides agree with TRBD1. The CDR3 is 17 amino acids. Trimming at V came to 0 bases and at J to 2 bases, leaving 7 bases not matched to a gene. Per the germline V gene, CDR1 is GTSNPN and CDR2 is SVGIG (reference sequence). CDR3 DNA: TGTGCCTGGAGTGTTAGGGGACAGGGGGCGGGGAACTATGGCTACACCTTC. It is translated as CAWSVRGQGAGNYGYTF.

The V gene is TRBV6-6, the J gene TRBJ2-3; D gene unclear. CDR1 and CDR2 (germline): MNHNY, SVGAGI (reference sequence). Deletions cut 5 bases from V and 0 bases from J, with 6 bases between. CDR3 size: 13 residues. DNA for the CDR3: TGTGCCAGCAGTCCCAAAAGCACAGATACGCAGTATTTT. Protein product: CASSPKSTDTQYF.

The chain recombines TRBV7-8 with TRBJ1-2; no reliable D call. V gave up 1 base and J gave up 6 bases, with 12 bases separating them. Germline V gene sequence: CDR1 SGHVS, CDR2 FQNEAQ. The CDR3 runs 14 residues. The CDR3 DNA sequence: TGTGCCAGCAGCTTAGGAGGGCTGAGGGATGGCTACACCTTC. This encodes CASSLGGLRDGYTF.

The chain combines TRBV5-4 with TRBJ1-2; D may be TRBD1 (6 bases). Germline CDR1 is SGHNT and CDR2 is YYREEE (reference sequence). This CDR3 comprises 14 residues. Trimming removed 4 bases at V and 4 bases at J, with 14 bases between. CDR3 in DNA: TGTGCCAGCAGCGCTTACAGGGATCCCTATGGCTACACCTTC. Protein: CASSAYRDPYGYTF.

The chain employs TRBV19 and TRBJ1-2; D unclear. Germline V gene lookup returns CDR1 LNHDA and CDR2 SQIVND (reference sequence). V lost 7 bases and J lost 6, with 15 bases in between. The CDR3 extends over 13 amino acids. CDR3: CASNHREGNGYTF. CDR3 in DNA: TGTGCCAGTAATCACCGGGAGGGAAATGGCTACACCTTC.